This T cell receptor (beta chain) stems from a study of blood T cells in healthy people across ages. The second PCR ran roughly 6 to 11 cycles with a sample-barcoded 5' primer and J-beta primers. TCRdb re-derived calls from the 5' RACE reads in MiXCR, one entry per CDR3 protein. The sample includes hundreds of thousands of distinct CDR3 sequences, roughly 24% of them seen just once. The sample was also linked to a second study, of T cells of mothers and their children.

This clonotype was obtained from a boy between 10 and 17 years old in good health. Sequenced material: blood.

CDR3 in DNA: TGCGCCAGCAGCCGGATCAAAGGGGGGCGGGCCGGGGAGCTGTTTTTT. It yields the protein CASSRIKGGRAGELFF. The V call is TRBV4-1, the J call TRBJ2-2, with D perhaps TRBD1 or TRBD2 (6 bases each). The CDR3 loop spans 16 amino acids. The germline gives CDR1 MGHRA, CDR2 YSYEKL. V was shortened by 4 bases and J by 6 bases, with 18 bases between the two germline ends.